Below are 18 T cell receptor beta chains sequenced from a single sample in a study of T-cell memory formation after mild COVID-19. Each CDR3 protein gets one entry after TCRdb re-called the 5' RACE reads with MiXCR. Of roughly 300,000 distinct CDR3 sequences in the sample, 7.5% to 9.5% are singletons; the top ten hold around a fifth. The specimen was PBMCs or a T cell subset sorted from them (not recorded which). These receptors were taken from a man between 18 and 29 years old who had mild COVID-19 (a few samples of this study predate the infection). Cell type and time point are not known.

V gene TRBV6-2 or TRBV6-3 combines with J gene TRBJ2-3, with 11 positions matching TRBD1. The CDR3 totals 14 residues. V lost 5 bases, J lost 5 bases, and 3 bases stayed unmatched. Germline lookup yields CDR1 MNHEY and CDR2 SVGEGT. Here the CDR3 DNA reads TGTGCCAGCAGTCGGACAGGGGGCAAAGATACGCAGTATTTT. Encoded protein: CASSRTGGKDTQYF.

The gene calls are TRBV6-2 or TRBV6-3 and TRBJ2-1; possibly TRBD1 for D (5 bases). The germline V and J ends were trimmed by 9 bases and 9 bases, with 18 bases remaining between them. Germline V gene data show CDR1 as MNHEY and CDR2 as SVGEGT. The CDR3 length is 13 residues. The CDR3 loop is CASSQVRIPEQFF. The DNA of the CDR3 is TGTGCCAGTTCACAGGTCCGGATACCTGAGCAGTTCTTC.

This chain joins TRBV4-1 and TRBJ1-5, with a possible D match to TRBD1 (6 bases). Germline lookup yields CDR1 MGHRA and CDR2 YSYEKL. This CDR3 is 17 amino acids long. V was pared by 0 bases and J by 5 bases, with 17 bases between. DNA for the CDR3: TGCGCCAGCAGCCAAGAGCGAGGGGGGCAGAGCGATCAGCCCCAGCATTTT. This sequence encodes CASSQERGGQSDQPQHF.

This clonotype was detected a few times. The J gene is TRBJ2-1, the V gene TRBV5-6, with 10 bases lining up with TRBD2. The length of the CDR3 is 19 residues. Germline V lookup: CDR1 SGHDT, CDR2 YYEEEE. The V segment lost 7 bases and the J segment 7 bases; nucleotides outside the gene matches: 23. The CDR3 sequence: CASGPSGGSSATFLNEQFF. The CDR3 DNA sequence: TGTGCCAGCGGTCCTAGCGGGGGCTCCAGCGCAACTTTTTTAAATGAGCAGTTCTTC.

The CDR3 here is CASSLLLAGGPDEQFF. The CDR3 DNA follows: TGCGCCAGCAGCTTACTTCTAGCGGGGGGGCCGGATGAGCAGTTCTTC. This sequence joins TRBV5-1 and TRBJ2-1, with 12 bases lining up with TRBD2. The CDR3 has 16 residues. In germline, CDR1 is SGHRS, CDR2 YFSETQ. V gave up 2 bases and J gave up 8 bases; unmatched junction bases: 8.

The sample holds many counts of this clonotype. The CDR3 DNA is TGTGCCAGCAGTTACGGAAGGGTCGGCTACAATGAGCAGTTCTTC. Its translation: CASSYGRVGYNEQFF. The genes are TRBV6-5 and TRBJ2-1; D remains unclear. V dropped 2 bases and J dropped 3 bases, with 11 bases sitting between them. CDR3 length equals 15 residues. Germline-derived CDR1 and CDR2 are MNHEY and SVGAGI.

This clonotype was counted between two and nine times. The chain couples TRBV9 to TRBJ2-3, with 12 bases that match TRBD2. Trimming at V came to 3 bases and at J to 0 bases, leaving 5 bases not matched to a gene. The CDR3 sequence is 17 residues long. Germline CDR1 SGDLS, CDR2 YYNGEE. This chain's CDR3 is CASSGLAGAYSTDTQYF. DNA of the CDR3: TGTGCCAGCAGCGGACTAGCGGGGGCCTATAGCACAGATACGCAGTATTTT.

In its sample, this clonotype was seen many times. The V gene is TRBV18, the J gene TRBJ2-3, with TRBD1 matching 11 bases. CDR1 and CDR2 (germline): KGHSH, LQKENI. The CDR3 has 17 residues. J lost 5 bases, V lost 10 bases, and 17 bases had no gene match. CDR3 loop: CATSGIGQGARGDTQYF. The CDR3 nucleotides read TGTGCCACCTCCGGAATTGGACAGGGGGCCCGAGGAGATACGCAGTATTTT.

This clonotype was recorded many times. The CDR3 reads CATTEQFNIQYF. The CDR3 DNA reads as TGTGCCACCACCGAACAGTTCAACATTCAGTACTTC. The chain employs TRBV7-9 and TRBJ2-4, with D uncertain. The CDR3 runs 12 residues. Trimming removed 10 bases at V and 7 bases at J, with 14 bases between. From germline, CDR1 is SEHNR and CDR2 FQNEAQ (reference sequence).

This clonotype was recorded at least ten times. The rearrangement links TRBV4-3 to TRBJ2-2; D gene unclear. CDR1 and CDR2 from the germline V gene are LGHNA and YSLEER. Between the trimmed V and J ends, which lost 4 bases and 5 bases, there was a span of 17 bases. The CDR3 runs to 16 residues. The CDR3 sequence is CASSPVLLLGTGELFF. DNA for the CDR3: TGCGCCAGCAGCCCCGTCCTCCTCTTGGGGACCGGGGAGCTGTTTTTT.

This clonotype appeared a few times. V is TRBV18 and J is TRBJ1-3; no firm D call. The germline CDR1 and CDR2 sequences are KGHSH and LQKENI. This CDR3 comprises 15 residues. The ends were cut back, 8 bases at V and 0 bases at J, with 14 bases in the middle. In DNA, the CDR3 is TGTGCCAGCCCAAGAGCGCTCTTCTCTGGAAACACCATATATTTT. As protein: CASPRALFSGNTIYF. Full variable domain (missing parts from reference TRBV18 and TRBJ1-3): NAGVMQNPRHLVRRRGQEARLRCSPMKGHSHVYWYRQLPEEGLKFMVYLQKENIIDESGMPKERFSAEFPKEGPSILRIQQVVRGDSAAYFCASPRALFSGNTIYFGEGSWLTVV.

This clonotype has ten or more counts. V and J are TRBV23-1 and TRBJ2-7; 8 bases are shared with TRBD1. TRBV23-1 has ORF status, its function being uncertain. The CDR3 extends over 11 amino acids. V dropped 4 bases and J dropped 10; count of bases not matched to a gene: 3. The CDR3 coding sequence is TGCGCCAGCAGTCCGACAGGGGTTCAGTACGTC. The encoded protein is CASSPTGVQYV.

This clonotype was seen ten or more times. The J gene is TRBJ1-6, the V gene TRBV6-5; the D is unclear. Germline V gene data show CDR1 as MNHEY and CDR2 as SVGAGI. CDR3 size: 15 residues. Trimming cost V 7 bases and J 5 bases, with 15 bases left between them. CDR3 DNA sequence: TGTGCCAGCACCTTTTTGTGGGGAAATAATTCACCCCTCCACTTT. It translates to CASTFLWGNNSPLHF.

This clonotype showed up just a few times. The genes are TRBV20-1 and TRBJ1-2, with 7 bases aligning to TRBD1. J was trimmed by 2 bases and V by 5 bases; bases with no gene match: 11. This CDR3 comprises 15 residues. Per germline, CDR1 DFQATT and CDR2 SNEGSKA (reference sequence). The CDR3 region is CSALDRALANYGYTF. DNA of the CDR3: TGCAGTGCTCTCGACAGGGCTTTGGCCAACTATGGCTACACCTTC.

This clonotype was counted between two and nine times. This chain links TRBV7-2 with TRBJ2-3; 9 nucleotides align to TRBD2. The J segment lost 4 bases and the V segment lost 3 bases, leaving 5 bases of the junction unmatched. CDR1 is SGHTA, CDR2 FQGNSA, per germline. CDR3 length: 15 amino acids. In DNA form, the CDR3 reads TGTGCCAGCAGCTTGGTAGCGGGGGCAGCAGATACGCAGTATTTT. Its translation is CASSLVAGAADTQYF. The full variable domain, completed using reference TRBV7-2 and TRBJ2-3, is GAGVSQSPSNKVTEKGKDVELRCDPISGHTALYWYRQSLGQGLEFLIYFQGNSAPDKSGLPSDRFSAERTGGSVSTLTIQRTQQEDSAVYLCASSLVAGAADTQYFGPGTRLTVL.

Only a few counts were recorded for this clonotype. The chain couples TRBV6-4 to TRBJ1-1, with 11 bases fitting TRBD1. J lost 1 base, V lost 4 bases, and 5 bases had no gene match. The CDR3 totals 16 residues. Germline lookup yields CDR1 MRHNA and CDR2 SNTAGT. Here the CDR3 reads CASSASGTGGNTEAFF. In nucleotides, the CDR3 is TGTGCCAGCAGTGCGTCTGGGACAGGGGGGAACACTGAAGCTTTCTTT.

The J gene is TRBJ2-7, the V gene TRBV7-9; TRBD2 might be the D (5 bases). Germline V lookup: CDR1 SEHNR, CDR2 FQNEAQ (reference sequence). The CDR3 length is 15 residues. Trimming stripped 2 bases from V and 6 bases from J, with 17 bases between. The CDR3 nucleotides read TGTGCCAGCAGCTTATTGCCCCGGGGAAAAGGCGAGCAGTACTTC. Translated: CASSLLPRGKGEQYF.

This clonotype was found many times. The chain combines TRBV7-3 with TRBJ2-3, with D perhaps TRBD1 or TRBD2 (7 bases each). Trimming pared 5 bases from V and 4 bases from J, leaving 16 bases between. Per the germline V gene, CDR1 is SGHTA and CDR2 is FQGTGA. CDR3 size: 15 residues. CDR3 residues: CASSTGDSGADTQYF. The CDR3 DNA sequence: TGTGCCAGCAGCACGGGGGACAGCGGGGCAGATACGCAGTATTTT. Filled out from reference TRBV7-3 and TRBJ2-3, the complete variable domain reads GAGVSQTPSNKVTEKGKYVELRCDPISGHTALYWYRQSLGQGPEFLIYFQGTGAADDSGLPNDRFFAVRPEGSVSTLKIQRTERGDSAVYLCASSTGDSGADTQYFGPGTRLTVL.